The rows below give T cell receptor beta chains drawn from one sample of a study of T-cell reconstitution after alpha-beta-depleted transplantation in children. Each CDR3 protein is one row after TCRdb ran MiXCR on the PCR reads. The sample includes approximately 220,000 distinct CDR3 sequences, roughly a sixth of them seen just once. Sequenced here: PBMCs, mostly from graft donor cells, sampled 360 days after TCRalphabeta/CD19-depleted stem cell transplant. The source is a male patient aged 2 to 9 who had a stem cell transplant for acute lymphoblastic leukemia, so the T cells may come from the graft donor. Each CDR3 is given without its conserved first and last residue. Expanded clones get a size class; other rows say once, few or many, or leave the size out.

AGRTLNTGELF,TRBJ2-2,TRBV30,-
ASSWGYNEQF,TRBJ2-1,TRBV5-6,few
ATSRDQVYGYT,TRBJ1-2,TRBV15,-
ATWGRPSYEQY,TRBJ2-7,TRBV10-3,few
ATSTIDNEQF,TRBJ2-1,TRBV15,-
ASESGANVLT,TRBJ2-6,TRBV19,many
AISESLGSDTQY,TRBJ2-3,TRBV10-3,few
SARGHRTPGGREQY,TRBJ2-7,TRBV20-1,many
ASSGLGQGQNNEQF,TRBJ2-1,TRBV7-9,-
SVDPRLSAAETQY,TRBJ2-5,TRBV29-1,-
AIRGGSGYEQY,TRBJ2-7,TRBV10-3,few
ASSKDRANQPQH,TRBJ1-5,TRBV10-2,few
ASRRTTGANYGYT,TRBJ1-2,TRBV4-3,many
ASSLDGTETNYGYT,TRBJ1-2,TRBV5-1,few
ASSRQGFSYEQY,TRBJ2-7,TRBV5-1,many
SVETTGYT,TRBJ1-2,TRBV29-1,-
ASSLGFTQVWDYGYT,TRBJ1-2,TRBV11-2,-
ASSSSGGQVLD,TRBJ2-3,TRBV21-1,few
ASSFGQGTDEQY,TRBJ2-7,TRBV7-9,-
AWTQRGAGWFDEQY,TRBJ2-7,TRBV30,once
ASSRGTGSFNQPQH,TRBJ1-5,TRBV7-8,many
ASSRLGRDSRLGTEAF,TRBJ1-1,TRBV4-2,-
ASTPGTGSREQY,TRBJ2-7,TRBV12-3/TRBV12-4,-
ASSLDLVPLDSPLH,TRBJ1-6,TRBV12-3/TRBV12-4,-
ASSSTGGSRSYNEQF,TRBJ2-1,TRBV7-2,-
ASSPRTGTYTGELF,TRBJ2-2,TRBV27,-
ASSAFTGGSYEQY,TRBJ2-7,TRBV6-1,few
ASSLGTVATGELF,TRBJ2-2,TRBV5-1,-
ASSQALGQTYEQY,TRBJ2-7,TRBV4-3,few
SVASDSSRETQY,TRBJ2-5,TRBV29-1,few
ASRPTGAHEQY,TRBJ2-7,TRBV12-3/TRBV12-4,few
SARAPSGGNEQF,TRBJ2-1,TRBV20-1,-
ASSWRDRDTDEQY,TRBJ2-7,TRBV5-1,few
ASRSPYEQY,TRBJ2-7,TRBV6-1,-
ASNAWSGDHNEQF,TRBJ2-1,TRBV7-9,few
ASSWTEVQETQY,TRBJ2-5,TRBV5-1,few
ASSRGLAGDNEQF,TRBJ2-1,TRBV7-9,-
ASSLRSGGDYEQY,TRBJ2-7,TRBV7-2,-
SVSMDRTPTDTQY,TRBJ2-3,TRBV29-1,few
ASSFSPNQPQH,TRBJ1-5,TRBV12-3/TRBV12-4,-
SARVPAGGGDTQY,TRBJ2-3,TRBV20-1,few
ASRTYSGANVLT,TRBJ2-6,TRBV12-3/TRBV12-4,-
ASSPTGKGTDTQY,TRBJ2-3,TRBV28,-
ASRSYGGSTDTQY,TRBJ2-3,TRBV6-1,-
ASSLAFSGGAASYNEQF,TRBJ2-1,TRBV7-2,-
ASSIQGANTGELF,TRBJ2-2,TRBV12-3/TRBV12-4,many
ASSKGVGTGLMDEQY,TRBJ2-7,TRBV6-1,few
SARGQGYNQETQY,TRBJ2-5,TRBV20-1,-
ASSLTTGSGTEAF,TRBJ1-1,TRBV12-3/TRBV12-4,few
ASSPSKKLTGAQY,TRBJ2-5,TRBV27,-
ASSPRRGAEAF,TRBJ1-1,TRBV18,-
AINPAGGIDTQY,TRBJ2-3,TRBV10-3,-
ASSEGRASGGPTQY,TRBJ2-5,TRBV7-2,-
ASSFDRGRSWNTEAF,TRBJ1-1,TRBV7-2,-